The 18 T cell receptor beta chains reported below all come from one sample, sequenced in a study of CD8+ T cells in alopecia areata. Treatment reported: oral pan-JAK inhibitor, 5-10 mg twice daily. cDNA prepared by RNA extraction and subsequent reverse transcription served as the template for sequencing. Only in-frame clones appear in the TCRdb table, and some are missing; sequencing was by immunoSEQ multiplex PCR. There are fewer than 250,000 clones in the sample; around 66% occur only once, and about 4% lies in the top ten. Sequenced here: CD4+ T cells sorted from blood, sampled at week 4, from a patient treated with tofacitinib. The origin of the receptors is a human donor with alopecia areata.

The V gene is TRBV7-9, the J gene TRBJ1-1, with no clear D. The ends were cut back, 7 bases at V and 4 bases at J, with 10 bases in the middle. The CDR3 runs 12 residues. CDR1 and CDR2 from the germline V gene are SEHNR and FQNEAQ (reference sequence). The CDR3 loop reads CASTSVSTEAFF. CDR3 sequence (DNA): TGTGCCAGCACCTCCGTAAGCACTGAAGCTTTCTTT.

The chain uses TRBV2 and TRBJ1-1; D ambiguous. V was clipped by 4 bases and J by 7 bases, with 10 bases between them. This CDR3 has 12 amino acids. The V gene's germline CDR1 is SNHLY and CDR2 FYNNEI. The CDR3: CASSALPGEAFF. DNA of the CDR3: TGTGCCAGCAGTGCCCTTCCTGGTGAAGCTTTCTTT.

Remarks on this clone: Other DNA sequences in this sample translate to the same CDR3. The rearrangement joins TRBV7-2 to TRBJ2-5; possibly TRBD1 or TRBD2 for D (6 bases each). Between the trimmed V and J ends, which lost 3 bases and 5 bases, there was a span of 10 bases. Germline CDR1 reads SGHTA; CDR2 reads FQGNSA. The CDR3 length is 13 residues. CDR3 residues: CASSFQGRETQYF. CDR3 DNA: TGTGCCAGCAGCTTCCAGGGGAGGGAGACCCAGTACTTC.

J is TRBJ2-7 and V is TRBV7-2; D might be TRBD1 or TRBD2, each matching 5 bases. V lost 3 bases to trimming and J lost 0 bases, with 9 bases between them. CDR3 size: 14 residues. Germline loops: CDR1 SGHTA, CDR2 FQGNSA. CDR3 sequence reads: CASSFKGSSYEQYF. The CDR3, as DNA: TGTGCCAGCAGCTTCAAGGGGAGCTCCTACGAGCAGTACTTC. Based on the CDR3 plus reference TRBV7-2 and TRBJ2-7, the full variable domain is GAGVSQSPSNKVTEKGKDVELRCDPISGHTALYWYRQSLGQGLEFLIYFQGNSAPDKSGLPSDRFSAERTGGSVSTLTIQRTQQEDSAVYLCASSFKGSSYEQYFGPGTRLTVT.

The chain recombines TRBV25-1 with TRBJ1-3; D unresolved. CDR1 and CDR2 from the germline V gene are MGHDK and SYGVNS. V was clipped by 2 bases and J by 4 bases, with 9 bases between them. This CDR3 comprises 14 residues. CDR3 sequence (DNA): TGTGCCAGCAGTGAAGGGGTGATAGGAAACACCATATATTTT. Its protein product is CASSEGVIGNTIYF.

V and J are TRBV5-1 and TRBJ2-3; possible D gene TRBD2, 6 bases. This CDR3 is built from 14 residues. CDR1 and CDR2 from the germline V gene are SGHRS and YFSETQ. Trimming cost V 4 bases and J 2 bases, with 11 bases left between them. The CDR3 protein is CASSPGLFTDTQYF. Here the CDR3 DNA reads TGCGCCAGCAGCCCGGGACTCTTCACAGATACGCAGTATTTT.

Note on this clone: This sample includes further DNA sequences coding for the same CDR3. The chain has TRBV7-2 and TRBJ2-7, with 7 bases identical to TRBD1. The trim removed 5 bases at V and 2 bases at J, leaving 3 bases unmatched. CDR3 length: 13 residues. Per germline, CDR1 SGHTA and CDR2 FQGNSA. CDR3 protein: CASSLGTAYEQYF. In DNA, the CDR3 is TGTGCCAGCAGCCTCGGGACAGCCTACGAGCAGTACTTC.

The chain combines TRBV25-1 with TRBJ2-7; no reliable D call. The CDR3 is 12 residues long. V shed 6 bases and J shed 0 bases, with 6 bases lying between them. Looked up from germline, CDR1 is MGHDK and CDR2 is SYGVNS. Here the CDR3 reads CASRGDSYEQYF. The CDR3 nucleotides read TGTGCCAGCAGGGGTGACTCCTACGAGCAGTACTTC.

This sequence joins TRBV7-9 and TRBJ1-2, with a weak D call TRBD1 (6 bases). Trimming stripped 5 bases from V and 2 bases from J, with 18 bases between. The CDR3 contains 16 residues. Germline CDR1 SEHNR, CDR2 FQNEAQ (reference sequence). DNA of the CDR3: TGTGCCAGCAGCCTAGACGCTTGGACAGCCAACTATGGCTACACCTTC. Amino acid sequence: CASSLDAWTANYGYTF.

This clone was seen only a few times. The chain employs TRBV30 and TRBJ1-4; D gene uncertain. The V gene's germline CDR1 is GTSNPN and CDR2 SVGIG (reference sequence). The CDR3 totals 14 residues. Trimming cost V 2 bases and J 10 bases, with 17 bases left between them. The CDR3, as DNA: TGTGCCTGGAGTCCGCCCCCCCCCGGTGGAAAACTGTTTTTT. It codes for CAWSPPPPGGKLFF.

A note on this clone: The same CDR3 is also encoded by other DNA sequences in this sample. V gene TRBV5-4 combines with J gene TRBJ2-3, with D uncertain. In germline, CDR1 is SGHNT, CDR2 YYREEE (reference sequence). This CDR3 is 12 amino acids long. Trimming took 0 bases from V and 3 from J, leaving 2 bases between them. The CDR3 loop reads CASSLDTDTQYF. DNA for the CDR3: TGTGCCAGCAGCTTGGATACAGATACGCAGTATTTT.

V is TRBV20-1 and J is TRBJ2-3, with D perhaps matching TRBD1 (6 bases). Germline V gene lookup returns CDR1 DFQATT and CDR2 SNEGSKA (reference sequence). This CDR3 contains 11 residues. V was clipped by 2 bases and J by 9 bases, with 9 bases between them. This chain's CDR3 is CSARIGTTQYF. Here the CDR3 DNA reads TGCAGTGCTAGAATCGGGACAACGCAGTATTTT.

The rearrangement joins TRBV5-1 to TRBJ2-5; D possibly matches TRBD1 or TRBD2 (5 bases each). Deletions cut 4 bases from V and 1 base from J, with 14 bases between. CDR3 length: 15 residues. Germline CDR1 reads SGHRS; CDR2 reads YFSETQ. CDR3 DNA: TGCGCCAGCAGCCCCGGGACGGTCTTCCAAGAGACCCAGTACTTC. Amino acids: CASSPGTVFQETQYF.

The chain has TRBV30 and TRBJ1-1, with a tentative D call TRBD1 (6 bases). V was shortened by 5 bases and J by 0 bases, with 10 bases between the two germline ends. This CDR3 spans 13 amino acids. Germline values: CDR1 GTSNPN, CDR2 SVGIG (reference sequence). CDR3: CAWARDMNTEAFF. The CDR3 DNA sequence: TGTGCCTGGGCCCGGGACATGAACACTGAAGCTTTCTTT.

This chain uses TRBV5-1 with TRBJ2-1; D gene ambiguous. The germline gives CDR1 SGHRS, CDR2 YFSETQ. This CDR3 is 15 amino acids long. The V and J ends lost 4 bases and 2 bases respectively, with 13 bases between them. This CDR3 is CASSPRKGPYNEQFF. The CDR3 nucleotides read TGCGCCAGCAGCCCAAGGAAGGGTCCCTACAATGAGCAGTTCTTC.

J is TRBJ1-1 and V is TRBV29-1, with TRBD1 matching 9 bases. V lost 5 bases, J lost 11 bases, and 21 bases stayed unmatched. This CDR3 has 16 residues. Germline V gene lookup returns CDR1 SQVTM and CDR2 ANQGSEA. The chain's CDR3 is CSVRPGGGQGHRKAFF. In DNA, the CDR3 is TGCAGCGTTCGGCCGGGAGGGGGACAGGGACATCGGAAGGCTTTCTTT. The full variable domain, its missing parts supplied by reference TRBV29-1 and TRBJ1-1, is SAVISQKPSRDICQRGTSLTIQCQVDSQVTMMFWYRQQPGQSLTLIATANQGSEATYESGFVIDKFPISRPNLTFSTLTVSNMSPEDSSIYLCSVRPGGGQGHRKAFFGQGTRLTVV.

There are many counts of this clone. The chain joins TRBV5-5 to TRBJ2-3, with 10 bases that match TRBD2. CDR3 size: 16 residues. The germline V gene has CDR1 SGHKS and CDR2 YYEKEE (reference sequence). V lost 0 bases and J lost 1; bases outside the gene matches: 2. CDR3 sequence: CASSLGTSGGTDTQYF. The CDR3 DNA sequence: TGTGCCAGCAGCTTGGGGACTAGCGGTGGCACAGATACGCAGTATTTT.

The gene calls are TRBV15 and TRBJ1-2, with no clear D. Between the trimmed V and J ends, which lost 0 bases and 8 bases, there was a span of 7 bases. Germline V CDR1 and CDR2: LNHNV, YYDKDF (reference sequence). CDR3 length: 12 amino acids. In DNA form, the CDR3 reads TGTGCCACCAGCAGAGAGGGGTTCGGCTACACCTTC. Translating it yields CATSREGFGYTF.